The source of this TCR beta chain is a study of blood T cell repertoires in COVID-19. The overall study: Samples taken during acute and convalescent COVID-19 were collected in the United States, Italy and Spain. Sources were T cells, B-cell-depleted T cells, or PBMCs; the material itself was cDNA or gDNA.

CDR1 is GTSNPN, CDR2 SVGIG, per germline (reference sequence). The CDR3 has 17 amino acids. V was cut by 1 base and J by 0 bases, with 16 bases left in between. Original processing notes: Amplification from reference gene primers served as the basis for estimated nucleated cell counts. Sequencing used immunoSEQ multiplex PCR; TCRdb keeps in-frame clones, though not all of them. The DNA was the basis for D and trimming; V, J and clone size are from that table. The sample yields some 500,000 clones, around 90% seen once. A Seattle source enrolled patients during active infection and followed them longitudinally.

This clonotype originated in a woman between 50 and 59 years old with COVID-19, enrolled during active disease. The V gene is TRBV30, the J gene TRBJ1-3, with D possibly matching TRBD1 (5 bases). The sample consisted of peripheral blood. CDR3 sequence (DNA): TGTGCCTGGAGTGCCTACAGGACACAAAGCTCTGGAAACACCATATATTTT. It yields the protein CAWSAYRTQSSGNTIYF.